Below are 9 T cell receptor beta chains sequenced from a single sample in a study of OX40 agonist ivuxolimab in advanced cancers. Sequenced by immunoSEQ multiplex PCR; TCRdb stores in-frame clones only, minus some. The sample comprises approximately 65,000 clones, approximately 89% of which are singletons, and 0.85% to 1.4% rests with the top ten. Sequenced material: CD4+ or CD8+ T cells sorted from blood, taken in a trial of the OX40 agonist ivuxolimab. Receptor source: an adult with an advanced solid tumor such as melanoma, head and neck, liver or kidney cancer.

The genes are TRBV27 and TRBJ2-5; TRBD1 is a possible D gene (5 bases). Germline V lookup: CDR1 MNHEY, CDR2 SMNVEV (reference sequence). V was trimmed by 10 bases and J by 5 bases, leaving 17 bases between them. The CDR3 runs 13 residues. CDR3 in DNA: TGTGCCACCCAGGGTGTTTTTGGGGAGACCCAGTACTTC. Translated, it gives CATQGVFGETQYF.

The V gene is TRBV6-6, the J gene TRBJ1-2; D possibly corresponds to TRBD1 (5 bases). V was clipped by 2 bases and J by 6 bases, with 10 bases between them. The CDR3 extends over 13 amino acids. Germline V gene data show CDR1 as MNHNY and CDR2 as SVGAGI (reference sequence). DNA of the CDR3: TGTGCCAGCAGTTACCCCGTACAGGATGGCTACACCTTC. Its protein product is CASSYPVQDGYTF.

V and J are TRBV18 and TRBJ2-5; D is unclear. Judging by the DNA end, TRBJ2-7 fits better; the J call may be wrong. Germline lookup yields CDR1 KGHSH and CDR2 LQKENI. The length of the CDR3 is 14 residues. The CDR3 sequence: CASSAPNTPYEQYF. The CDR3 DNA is TGTGCCAGCTCAGCGCCAAACACTCCCTACGAGCAGTACTTC.

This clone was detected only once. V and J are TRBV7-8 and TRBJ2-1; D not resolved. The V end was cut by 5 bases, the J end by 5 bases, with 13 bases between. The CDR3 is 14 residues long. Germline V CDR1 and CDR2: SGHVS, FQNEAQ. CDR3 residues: CASSPRRTDNEQFF. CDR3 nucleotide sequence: TGTGCCAGCAGCCCCCGGCGGACCGACAATGAGCAGTTCTTC.

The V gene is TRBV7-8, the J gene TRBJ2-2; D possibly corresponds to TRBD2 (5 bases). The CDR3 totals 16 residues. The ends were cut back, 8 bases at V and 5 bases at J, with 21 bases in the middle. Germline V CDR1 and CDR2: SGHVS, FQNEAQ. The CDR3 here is CASSPEPGRRTGELFF. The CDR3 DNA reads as TGTGCCAGCTCCCCTGAACCGGGAAGAAGGACCGGGGAGCTGTTTTTT.

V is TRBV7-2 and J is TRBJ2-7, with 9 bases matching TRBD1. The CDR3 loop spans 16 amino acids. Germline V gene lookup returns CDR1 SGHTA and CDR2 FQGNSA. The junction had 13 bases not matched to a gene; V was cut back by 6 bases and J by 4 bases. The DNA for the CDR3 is TGTGCCAGCAGAACAGCGCCGGGACAGGGTTCTTACGAGCAGTACTTC. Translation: CASRTAPGQGSYEQYF.

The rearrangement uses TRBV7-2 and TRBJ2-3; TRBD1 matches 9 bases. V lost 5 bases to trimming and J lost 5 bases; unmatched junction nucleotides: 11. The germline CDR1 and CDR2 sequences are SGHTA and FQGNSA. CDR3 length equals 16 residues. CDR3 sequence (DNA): TGTGCCAGCAGCCCAAATGCCGGGACAGGGCAAGATACGCAGTATTTT. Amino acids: CASSPNAGTGQDTQYF.

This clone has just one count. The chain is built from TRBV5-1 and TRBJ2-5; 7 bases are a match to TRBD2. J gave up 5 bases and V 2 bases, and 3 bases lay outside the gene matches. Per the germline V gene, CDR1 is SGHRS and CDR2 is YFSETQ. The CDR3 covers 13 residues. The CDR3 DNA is TGCGCCAGCAGCTTAGCGGGATTGGAGACCCAGTACTTC. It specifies CASSLAGLETQYF.

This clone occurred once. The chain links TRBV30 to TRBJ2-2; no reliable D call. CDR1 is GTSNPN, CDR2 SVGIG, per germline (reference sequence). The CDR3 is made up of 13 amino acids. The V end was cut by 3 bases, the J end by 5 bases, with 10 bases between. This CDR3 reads CAWSEIKTGELFF. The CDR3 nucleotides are TGTGCCTGGAGCGAGATAAAAACCGGGGAGCTGTTTTTT.